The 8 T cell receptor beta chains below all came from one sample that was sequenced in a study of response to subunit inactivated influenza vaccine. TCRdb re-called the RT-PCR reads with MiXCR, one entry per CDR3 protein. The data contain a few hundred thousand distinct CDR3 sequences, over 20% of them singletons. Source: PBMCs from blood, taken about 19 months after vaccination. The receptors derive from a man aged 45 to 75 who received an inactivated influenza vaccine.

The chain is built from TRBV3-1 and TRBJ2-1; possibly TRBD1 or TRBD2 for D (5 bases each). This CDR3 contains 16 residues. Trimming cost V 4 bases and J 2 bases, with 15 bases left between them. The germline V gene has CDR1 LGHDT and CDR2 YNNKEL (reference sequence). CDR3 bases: TGTGCCAGCAGCCCGCGCCCAGGGACGCCCTACAATGAGCAGTTCTTC. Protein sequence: CASSPRPGTPYNEQFF.

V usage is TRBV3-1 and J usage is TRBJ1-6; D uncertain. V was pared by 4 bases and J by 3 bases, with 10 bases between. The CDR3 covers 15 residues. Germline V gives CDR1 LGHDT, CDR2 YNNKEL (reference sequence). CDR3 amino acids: CASSPTDGYNSPLHF. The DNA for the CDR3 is TGTGCCAGCAGCCCCACCGACGGCTATAATTCACCCCTCCACTTT. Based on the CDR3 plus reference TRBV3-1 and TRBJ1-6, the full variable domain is DTAVSQTPKYLVTQMGNDKSIKCEQNLGHDTMYWYKQDSKKFLKIMFSYNNKELIINETVPNRFSPKSPDKAHLNLHINSLELGDSAVYFCASSPTDGYNSPLHFGNGTRLTVT.

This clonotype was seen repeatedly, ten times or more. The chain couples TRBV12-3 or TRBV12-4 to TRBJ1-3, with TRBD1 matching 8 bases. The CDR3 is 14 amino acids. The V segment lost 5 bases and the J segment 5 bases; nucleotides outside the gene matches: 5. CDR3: CASSSGQGRNTIYF. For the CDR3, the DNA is TGTGCCAGCAGTAGCGGACAGGGTAGAAACACCATATATTTT.

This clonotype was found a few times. The CDR3 coding sequence is TGTGCCAGCAGTGAAGTGGACAGAGGTGTGTTCGGGGAGCTGTTTTTT. Its translation is CASSEVDRGVFGELFF. J is TRBJ2-2 and V is TRBV6-1; possible D gene TRBD1, 6 bases. Between the trimmed V and J ends, which lost 1 base and 7 bases, there was a span of 16 bases. The CDR3 is 16 amino acids. The germline CDR1 and CDR2 sequences are MNHNS and SASEGT.

This CDR3 is CASSQTRGYNEQFF. In DNA form, the CDR3 reads TGTGCCAGCAGCCAGACGAGGGGTTACAATGAGCAGTTCTTC. The J gene is TRBJ2-1, the V gene TRBV14, with D perhaps TRBD1 or TRBD2 (5 bases each). The length of the CDR3 is 14 residues. The V end lost 3 bases, the J end lost 4 bases, and 10 bases lay between the germline ends. Looked up from germline, CDR1 is SGHDN and CDR2 is FVKESK. The full variable domain, completed using reference TRBV14 and TRBJ2-1, is EAGVTQFPSHSVIEKGQTVTLRCDPISGHDNLYWYRRVMGKEIKFLLHFVKESKQDESGMPNNRFLAERTGGTYSTLKVQPAELEDSGVYFCASSQTRGYNEQFFGPGTRLTVL.

The chain's CDR3 is CASSSWKQETQYF. CDR3 coding DNA: TGTGCCAGCAGTTCGTGGAAACAAGAGACCCAGTACTTC. This chain joins TRBV6-2 or TRBV6-3 and TRBJ2-5; no definite D call. With 4 bases removed from V and 2 bases from J, the gap between germline ends came to 8 bases. CDR1 is MNHEY and CDR2 is SVGEGT in the germline V gene. CDR3 length: 13 residues.

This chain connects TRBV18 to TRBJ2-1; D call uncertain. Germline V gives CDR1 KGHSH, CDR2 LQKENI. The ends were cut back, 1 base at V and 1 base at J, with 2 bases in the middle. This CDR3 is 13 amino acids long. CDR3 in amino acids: CASSPQSYNEQFF. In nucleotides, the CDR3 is TGTGCCAGCTCACCACAGTCCTACAATGAGCAGTTCTTC. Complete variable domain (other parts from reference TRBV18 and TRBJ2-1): NAGVMQNPRHLVRRRGQEARLRCSPMKGHSHVYWYRQLPEEGLKFMVYLQKENIIDESGMPKERFSAEFPKEGPSILRIQQVVRGDSAAYFCASSPQSYNEQFFGPGTRLTVL.

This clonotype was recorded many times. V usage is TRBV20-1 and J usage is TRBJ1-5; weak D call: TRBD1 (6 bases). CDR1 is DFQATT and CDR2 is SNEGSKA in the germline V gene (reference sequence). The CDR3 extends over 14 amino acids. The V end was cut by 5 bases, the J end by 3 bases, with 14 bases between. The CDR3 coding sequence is TGCAGTGCTGGGCCAGGGGCGGACAATCAGCCCCAGCATTTT. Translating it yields CSAGPGADNQPQHF.